This TCR beta chain was recorded in a study of blood T cell repertoires in COVID-19. Generated by immunoSEQ multiplex PCR, the TCRdb table keeps only in-frame clones and is missing some. The table includes about 260,000 clones, around 86% detected once. CDR3 size: 13 residues. Germline V gives CDR1 SGHAT, CDR2 FQDESV (reference sequence). The V and J ends lost 4 bases and 2 bases respectively, with 8 bases between them. The clonotype comes from a woman in her fifties or sixties with COVID-19, enrolled during active disease. The rearrangement uses TRBV11-1 and TRBJ1-2, with D maybe TRBD1 (6 bases). The sample taken for sequencing was peripheral blood. CDR3: CASSSGHNYGYTF. DNA for the CDR3: TGTGCCAGCAGCTCGGGACACAACTATGGCTACACCTTC.